One and the same sample provided the 5 T cell receptor beta chains below, sequenced in a study of CD8+CD57+ T cells in acquired aplastic anemia. Only patients with CD8+CD57+ cell expansion on flow cytometry were chosen for sequencing. Profiling of TCR beta VDJ combinations and CDR3 sequences used genomic DNA as template. MiXCR was run by TCRdb on the reads, yielding one entry per CDR3 protein. The table has around 250,000 distinct CDR3 sequences, roughly 82% seen once. Material: sorted CD4+, CD8+, or CD8+CD57+ T cells (not recorded which) from PBMCs. The source of these receptors is a human donor with aplastic anemia.

The chain links TRBV25-1 to TRBJ1-6, with D possibly being TRBD1 (6 bases). V was cut by 7 bases and J by 6 bases, with 13 bases left in between. Germline assignment: CDR1 MGHDK and CDR2 SYGVNS. The CDR3 contains 14 residues. The CDR3 bases are TGTGCCAGCAAATCACAGGGTGGTAATTCACCCCTCCACTTT. This codes for CASKSQGGNSPLHF.

This clonotype was seen a handful of times. This rearrangement joins TRBV15 to TRBJ2-5, with 9 positions matching TRBD1. The V segment lost 0 bases and the J segment 2 bases; nucleotides outside the gene matches: 10. This CDR3 has 18 residues. The V gene's germline CDR1 is LNHNV and CDR2 YYDKDF (reference sequence). The CDR3 is CATSRDRQGGNEQETQYF. Here the CDR3 DNA reads TGTGCCACCAGCAGAGATAGACAGGGGGGGAATGAGCAAGAGACCCAGTACTTC.

Concerning this clonotype: The germline gene is not matched at one end of the junction; a read error may be the cause. The genes are TRBV19 and TRBJ1-6; D perhaps matches TRBD1 (6 bases). Per the germline V gene, CDR1 is LNHDA and CDR2 is SQIVND (reference sequence). The CDR3 contains 16 residues. CDR3 in DNA: TGTGCCAGTAGCATGGGGGGGGCCTCCTACAATGAGCAGTTCTACTTT. Translation gives CASSMGGASYNEQFYF.

Turning to this clonotype: Since the CDR3 does not end with the conserved phenylalanine or tryptophan, this likely comes from a read error. It is unclear where the CDR3 begins or ends on the DNA, so no DNA is shown, and the CDR3 is as TCRdb lists it. The chain employs TRBV7-8 and TRBJ2-1; the table's D gene call, TRBD2, was not cross checked with the DNA. The CDR3 length is 13 residues, termini included. Germline CDR1 reads SGHVS; CDR2 reads FQNEAQ. The CDR3 sequence is CASSLGGGPDKHY.

This clonotype occurred many times. This chain joins TRBV24-1 and TRBJ2-7; a weak D match, TRBD1 (6 bases). The length of the CDR3 is 11 residues. Germline values: CDR1 KGHDR, CDR2 SFDVKD. V gave up 9 bases and J gave up 1 base, with 6 bases separating them. CDR3: CATGQSYEQYV. CDR3 coding DNA: TGTGCCACCGGACAGTCCTACGAGCAGTACGTC.